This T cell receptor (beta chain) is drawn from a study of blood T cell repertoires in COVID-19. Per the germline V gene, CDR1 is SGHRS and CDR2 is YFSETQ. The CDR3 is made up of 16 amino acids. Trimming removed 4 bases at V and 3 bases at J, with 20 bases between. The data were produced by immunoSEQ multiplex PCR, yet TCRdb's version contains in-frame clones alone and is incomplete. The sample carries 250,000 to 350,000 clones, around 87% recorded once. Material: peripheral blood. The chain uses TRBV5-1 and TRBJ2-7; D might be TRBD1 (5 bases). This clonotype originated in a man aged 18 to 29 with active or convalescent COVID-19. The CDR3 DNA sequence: TGCGCCAGCAGCCGTGCTATTACAGGTAATTACTACGAGCAGTACTTC. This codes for CASSRAITGNYYEQYF.